Shown below are 26 T cell receptor beta chains from a single sample sequenced in a study of neurological immune-mediated disorders. TCRdb recomputed calls from the 5' RACE reads with MiXCR, one row per CDR3 protein. The repertoire holds 35,000 to 40,000 distinct CDR3 sequences, with under 9.5% as singletons. Sequencing was carried out using PBMCs. These receptors all come from a middle-aged woman in good health.

This clonotype was seen ten or more times. The chain carries TRBV7-9 and TRBJ2-3; tentatively, D is TRBD2 (5 bases). Trimming shortened V by 5 bases and J by 0 bases, and 12 bases separated the two germline ends. The CDR3 is 15 residues long. CDR1 and CDR2 (germline): SEHNR, FQNEAQ (reference sequence). For the CDR3, the DNA is TGTGCCAGCAGCCCTGACTATTTTAGCACAGATACGCAGTATTTT. Translation gives CASSPDYFSTDTQYF.

There are many counts of this clonotype. This sequence joins TRBV5-1 and TRBJ2-2; perhaps TRBD2 as D (5 bases). This CDR3 comprises 15 residues. Germline loops: CDR1 SGHRS, CDR2 YFSETQ. V was pared by 4 bases and J by 0 bases, with 10 bases between. CDR3 nucleotide sequence: TGCGCCAGCAGCCTTAGCGTAACGAACACCGGGGAGCTGTTTTTT. Amino acid sequence: CASSLSVTNTGELFF.

This chain connects TRBV24-1 to TRBJ2-2; D unclear. CDR1 and CDR2 (germline): KGHDR, SFDVKD. With 3 bases removed from V and 6 bases from J, the gap between germline ends came to 16 bases. There are 16 residues in the CDR3. CDR3 DNA: TGTGCCACCAGTGATCCAACCCACCTAGGTCCCGGGGAGCTGTTTTTT. Protein product: CATSDPTHLGPGELFF.

This clonotype has ten or more counts. V usage is TRBV20-1 and J usage is TRBJ2-7; D gene uncertain. Between the trimmed V and J ends, which lost 6 bases and 1 base, there was a span of 13 bases. CDR1 and CDR2 from the germline V gene are DFQATT and SNEGSKA (reference sequence). The CDR3 is 13 residues long. The CDR3 loop is CSAPPLSSYEQYF. The CDR3 bases are TGCAGTGCACCCCCCCTAAGTTCCTACGAGCAGTACTTC.

At least ten counts were recorded for this clonotype. The rearrangement links TRBV7-2 to TRBJ1-6; possible D gene TRBD1, 5 bases. V was clipped by 5 bases and J by 9 bases, with 17 bases between them. The CDR3 totals 15 residues. Per the germline V gene, CDR1 is SGHTA and CDR2 is FQGNSA. In DNA form, the CDR3 reads TGTGCCAGCAGCCCCGGGCCTGCAAGGGGTTCACCCCTCCACTTT. It translates to CASSPGPARGSPLHF.

This clonotype was detected ten times or more. This rearrangement joins TRBV5-6 to TRBJ2-1, with 14 bases matching TRBD2. The germline V gene has CDR1 SGHDT and CDR2 YYEEEE. The CDR3 has 15 amino acids. The V and J ends lost 3 bases and 10 bases, in that order; junction bases with no gene match: 6. The CDR3 protein is CASSSTSGRASEQFF. CDR3 DNA: TGTGCCAGCAGCTCGACTAGCGGGAGGGCCAGCGAGCAGTTCTTC.

The J gene is TRBJ2-7, the V gene TRBV7-6; D remains unclear. In germline, CDR1 is SGHVS, CDR2 FNYEAQ. Trimming removed 5 bases from V and 4 bases from J, with 21 bases in between. This CDR3 has 16 amino acids. DNA of the CDR3: TGTGCCAGCAGCCCGCAGGTAGGAATGCAGAGTTACGAGCAGTACTTC. Amino acids: CASSPQVGMQSYEQYF.

Many counts were recorded for this clonotype. The V call is TRBV12-3 or TRBV12-4, the J call TRBJ1-1, with D possibly being TRBD1 (6 bases). The length of the CDR3 is 13 residues. V shed 8 bases and J shed 7 bases, with 17 bases lying between them. CDR3 sequence: CASSWAGASEAFF. Here the CDR3 DNA reads TGTGCCAGCTCGTGGGCGGGGGCGAGTGAAGCTTTCTTT.

Many counts were recorded for this clonotype. The rearrangement joins TRBV5-1 to TRBJ1-2, with D maybe TRBD1 (5 bases). Per germline, CDR1 SGHRS and CDR2 YFSETQ. V shed 4 bases and J shed 8 bases, with 15 bases lying between them. This CDR3 contains 13 residues. Written as DNA, the CDR3 is TGCGCCAGCAGCCCTCCAGGGACTGGAGGCTACACCTTC. This encodes CASSPPGTGGYTF.

There are many counts of this clonotype. The J gene is TRBJ2-2, the V gene TRBV5-1, with 8 bases that match TRBD2. The germline gives CDR1 SGHRS, CDR2 YFSETQ. V was pared by 4 bases and J by 2 bases, with 4 bases of the junction left unmatched. The CDR3 extends over 15 amino acids. CDR3 nucleotide sequence: TGCGCCAGCAGCCAGCGGGGGCCTAACACCGGGGAGCTGTTTTTT. This gives the protein CASSQRGPNTGELFF.

The table lists this clonotype with many counts. The rearrangement uses TRBV28 and TRBJ1-1, with D unresolved. CDR1 is MDHEN and CDR2 is SYDVKM in the germline V gene. The V end was cut by 5 bases, the J end by 7 bases, with 8 bases between. The CDR3 runs 11 residues. The CDR3 region has the DNA TGTGCCAGCAGTCCTTCACGTGAAGCTTTCTTT. Translating gives CASSPSREAFF. Together with reference TRBV28 and TRBJ1-1, the CDR3 gives the full variable domain: DVKVTQSSRYLVKRTGEKVFLECVQDMDHENMFWYRQDPGLGLRLIYFSYDVKMKEKGDIPEGYSVSREKKERFSLILESASTNQTSMYLCASSPSREAFFGQGTRLTVV.

This clonotype showed up many times. V usage is TRBV5-6 and J usage is TRBJ2-2, with D unclear. CDR1 and CDR2 (germline): SGHDT, YYEEEE. Trimming removed 1 base at V and 7 bases at J, with 5 bases between. This CDR3 has 12 amino acids. The CDR3: CASSLQFGELFF. Written as DNA, the CDR3 is TGTGCCAGCAGCTTGCAGTTCGGGGAGCTGTTTTTT.

This clonotype was counted at least ten times. J is TRBJ2-3 and V is TRBV29-1; D not certain. The CDR3 has 12 residues. Germline CDR1 reads SQVTM; CDR2 reads ANQGSEA. V was shortened by 7 bases and J by 3 bases, with 11 bases between the two germline ends. The CDR3 protein is CSAVWGTDTQYF. In DNA, the CDR3 is TGCAGCGCGGTATGGGGAACAGATACGCAGTATTTT.

This clonotype was seen at least ten times. The chain employs TRBV5-5 and TRBJ2-1; 13 nucleotides line up with TRBD2. CDR1 is SGHKS and CDR2 is YYEKEE in the germline V gene (reference sequence). With V trimmed by 2 bases and J by 7 bases, 3 bases remained unmatched. The CDR3 has 15 amino acids. The CDR3 protein is CASSFRLAGGNEQFF. The CDR3 DNA follows: TGTGCCAGCAGCTTTAGACTAGCGGGGGGAAATGAGCAGTTCTTC.

This clonotype occurred many times. The gene calls are TRBV12-3 or TRBV12-4 and TRBJ2-3, with 9 bases lining up with TRBD1. The CDR3 sequence is 15 residues long. The V and J ends lost 9 bases and 4 bases, in that order; junction bases with no gene match: 11. The CDR3 bases are TGTGCCAGTAATAACCACGGGACAGGGTCAGATACGCAGTATTTT. It encodes CASNNHGTGSDTQYF.

Ten or more counts support this clonotype. The chain couples TRBV10-3 to TRBJ1-5; D is unresolved. Deletions cut 7 bases from V and 3 bases from J, with 7 bases between. The germline CDR1 and CDR2 sequences are ENHRY and SYGVKD. The length of the CDR3 is 12 residues. The CDR3 loop reads CAIKGNNQPQHF. CDR3 in DNA: TGTGCCATCAAGGGAAACAATCAGCCCCAGCATTTT.

This clonotype occurred many times. An end of the junction differs from the germline gene, which may be a read error. This rearrangement joins TRBV7-7 to TRBJ2-5; 7 bases map to TRBD1. This CDR3 is 14 amino acids long. Germline lookup yields CDR1 SSHAT and CDR2 FNYEAQ (reference sequence). CDR3 loop: CASSPQGVQETQYF. The CDR3 nucleotides read TGTGCTAGCAGCCCCCAGGGGGTCCAAGAGACCCAGTACTTC.

The table lists this clonotype with many counts. This sequence joins TRBV6-6 and TRBJ1-2; D is ambiguous. CDR1 and CDR2 (germline): MNHNY, SVGAGI (reference sequence). The CDR3 is 14 residues long. Trimming took off 6 bases at V and 2 bases at J, with 13 bases between the two ends. In DNA, the CDR3 is TGTGCCAGCAGCCCCCCTACACAGAACTATGGCTACACCTTC. It specifies CASSPPTQNYGYTF.

This clonotype was counted at least ten times. The chain uses TRBV5-1 and TRBJ2-5, with a possible D match to TRBD2 (6 bases). The CDR3 sequence is 15 residues long. V lost 0 bases, J lost 5 bases, and 14 bases lay in between. Looked up from germline, CDR1 is SGHRS and CDR2 is YFSETQ. The CDR3 sequence: CASSLEEGGWETQYF. The CDR3 DNA follows: TGCGCCAGCAGCTTGGAGGAGGGAGGTTGGGAGACCCAGTACTTC.

This clonotype has at least ten counts. CDR3 loop: CASSLTGQLLYGYTF. For the CDR3, the DNA is TGCGCCAGCAGCCTAACGGGACAACTCCTCTATGGCTACACCTTC. The chain couples TRBV5-1 to TRBJ1-2, with a possible D match to TRBD1 (6 bases). The CDR3 runs 15 residues. The V end was cut by 4 bases, the J end by 4 bases, with 17 bases between. Germline CDR1 is SGHRS and CDR2 is YFSETQ.

This sequence joins TRBV18 and TRBJ1-1; maybe TRBD1 (5 bases). The CDR3 spans 13 residues. Trimming removed 5 bases at V and 8 bases at J, with 15 bases between. Germline V gene lookup returns CDR1 KGHSH and CDR2 LQKENI. Written as DNA, the CDR3 is TGTGCCAGCTCATGGACAAGGGAAACAGAAGCTTTCTTT. This translates into CASSWTRETEAFF.

This clonotype was recorded many times. The chain combines TRBV5-5 with TRBJ1-1, with D tentatively TRBD1 (5 bases). The V gene lost 1 base and the J gene lost 0 bases, with 16 bases spanning the gap. The germline V gene encodes CDR1 SGHKS and CDR2 YYEKEE (reference sequence). The CDR3 covers 17 residues. The CDR3 region is CASSLWRTQAVNTEAFF. The CDR3 DNA is TGTGCCAGCAGCTTGTGGCGGACACAAGCGGTGAACACTGAAGCTTTCTTT.

At least ten counts were recorded for this clonotype. This chain links TRBV7-9 with TRBJ2-7; 7 bases are a match to TRBD1. The CDR3 is 14 amino acids. Trimming took 5 bases from V and 2 from J; bases not matched to a gene: 6. Germline CDR1 and CDR2: SEHNR and FQNEAQ (reference sequence). This CDR3 reads CASSDRTGTYEQYF. The CDR3 nucleotides read TGTGCCAGCAGCGACAGGACAGGCACCTACGAGCAGTACTTC. The full variable domain, completed using reference TRBV7-9 and TRBJ2-7, is DTGVSQNPRHKITKRGQNVTFRCDPISEHNRLYWYRQTLGQGPEFLTYFQNEAQLEKSRLLSDRFSAERPKGSFSTLEIQRTEQGDSAMYLCASSDRTGTYEQYFGPGTRLTVT.

This clonotype has ten or more counts. V gene TRBV18 combines with J gene TRBJ1-5, with a weak D call TRBD1 (6 bases). Trimming left V 3 bases short and J 5 bases short, with 14 bases between. CDR3 length equals 15 residues. CDR1 is KGHSH, CDR2 LQKENI, per germline. CDR3 in DNA: TGTGCCAGCTCACCTTCAGGGAACAGGGATCAGCCCCAGCATTTT. Its protein product is CASSPSGNRDQPQHF.

This chain joins TRBV12-3 or TRBV12-4 and TRBJ2-1; 7 positions match TRBD1. The length of the CDR3 is 16 residues. V lost 6 bases and J lost 7; bases outside the gene matches: 15. For the CDR3, the DNA is TGTGCCAGCAGCTACGAAATTATACAGGGGAGAAATGAGCAGTTCTTC. Translated: CASSYEIIQGRNEQFF.

This clonotype came up many times. The chain joins TRBV7-2 to TRBJ1-5; perhaps TRBD1 as D (6 bases). V was clipped by 2 bases and J by 3 bases, with 8 bases between them. The CDR3 loop spans 14 amino acids. CDR1 is SGHTA, CDR2 FQGNSA, per germline. The CDR3 DNA reads as TGTGCCAGCAGCTTACAGGGGTTCAATCAGCCCCAGCATTTT. Its protein is CASSLQGFNQPQHF. The full variable domain, in which reference TRBV7-2 and TRBJ1-5 provide the parts outside the CDR3, is GAGVSQSPSNKVTEKGKDVELRCDPISGHTALYWYRQSLGQGLEFLIYFQGNSAPDKSGLPSDRFSAERTGGSVSTLTIQRTQQEDSAVYLCASSLQGFNQPQHFGDGTRLSIL.